This entry lists 4 T cell receptor beta chains sequenced from one sample in a study of tumor-infiltrating lymphocytes in oesophageal squamous cell carcinoma. Each CDR3 protein gets one entry after TCRdb re-called the PCR reads with MiXCR. The sample has fewer than 20,000 distinct CDR3 sequences, around 40% seen once; the top ten hold 18%. Specimen: normal esophageal tissue next to the tumor. The receptors were gathered from a female donor with esophageal squamous cell carcinoma.

This clonotype was picked up many times. The chain links TRBV7-3 to TRBJ2-4, with D perhaps matching TRBD2 (6 bases). Trimming stripped 2 bases from V and 9 bases from J, with 14 bases between. Germline V gene sequence: CDR1 SGHTA, CDR2 FQGTGA. The CDR3 is 14 amino acids. CDR3 region: CASSLGGRGVIQYF. CDR3 DNA sequence: TGTGCCAGCAGCTTAGGAGGGAGAGGCGTCATTCAGTACTTC.

This clonotype appeared many times. This chain links TRBV2 with TRBJ2-1; maybe TRBD1 (6 bases). The CDR3 length is 16 residues. The V and J ends lost 8 bases and 5 bases respectively, with 22 bases between them. Germline V CDR1 and CDR2: SNHLY, FYNNEI. The CDR3 DNA reads as TGTGCCAGCTGGCACGGCAGGGGAAGGGTAGACAATGAGCAGTTCTTC. As protein: CASWHGRGRVDNEQFF. The full variable domain, its missing parts supplied by reference TRBV2 and TRBJ2-1, is EPEVTQTPSHQVTQMGQEVILRCVPISNHLYFYWYRQILGQKVEFLVSFYNNEISEKSEIFDDQFSVERPDGSNFTLKIRSTKLEDSAMYFCASWHGRGRVDNEQFFGPGTRLTVL.

This clonotype was detected ten times or more. The chain uses TRBV5-1 and TRBJ1-1, with 9 bases fitting TRBD1. This CDR3 has 15 residues. Germline loops: CDR1 SGHRS, CDR2 YFSETQ. V gave up 4 bases and J gave up 3 bases; unmatched junction bases: 7. CDR3 region: CASSGGQGSDTEAFF. The CDR3, as DNA: TGCGCCAGCAGCGGGGGACAGGGTTCGGACACTGAAGCTTTCTTT. The whole variable domain, filled in from reference TRBV5-1 and TRBJ1-1, reads KAGVTQTPRYLIKTRGQQVTLSCSPISGHRSVSWYQQTPGQGLQFLFEYFSETQRNKGNFPGRFSGRQFSNSRSEMNVSTLELGDSALYLCASSGGQGSDTEAFFGQGTRLTVV.

This sequence joins TRBV7-6 and TRBJ2-6; D is unresolved. With 5 bases removed from V and 1 base from J, the gap between germline ends came to 12 bases. This CDR3 has 16 residues. The germline V gene has CDR1 SGHVS and CDR2 FNYEAQ. CDR3 DNA: TGTGCCAGCAGCCCCTTTGGGAAGTCTGGGGCCAACGTCCTGACTTTC. The encoded protein is CASSPFGKSGANVLTF.